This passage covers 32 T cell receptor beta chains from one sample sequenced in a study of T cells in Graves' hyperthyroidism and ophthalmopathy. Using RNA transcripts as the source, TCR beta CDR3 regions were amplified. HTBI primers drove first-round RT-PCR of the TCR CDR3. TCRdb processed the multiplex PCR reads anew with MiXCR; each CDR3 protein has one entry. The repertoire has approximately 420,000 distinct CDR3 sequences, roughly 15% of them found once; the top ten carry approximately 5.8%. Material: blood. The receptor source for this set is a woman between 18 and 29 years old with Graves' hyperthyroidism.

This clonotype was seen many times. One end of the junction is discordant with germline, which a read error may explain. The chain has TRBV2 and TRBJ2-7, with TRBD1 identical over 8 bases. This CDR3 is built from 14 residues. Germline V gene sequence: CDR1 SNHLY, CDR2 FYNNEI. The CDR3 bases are TGTGCCAGCACTGAAGCAGGGGGCCCGAGTGAGCAGTACTTC. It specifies CASTEAGGPSEQYF.

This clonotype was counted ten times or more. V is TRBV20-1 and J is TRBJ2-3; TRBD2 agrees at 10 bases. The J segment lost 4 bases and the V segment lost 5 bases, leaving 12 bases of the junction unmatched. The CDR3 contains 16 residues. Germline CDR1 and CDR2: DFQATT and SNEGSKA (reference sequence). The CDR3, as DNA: TGCAGTGCTGGGGGTAGCGGGAGGCCCCCCCCAGATACGCAGTATTTT. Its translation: CSAGGSGRPPPDTQYF.

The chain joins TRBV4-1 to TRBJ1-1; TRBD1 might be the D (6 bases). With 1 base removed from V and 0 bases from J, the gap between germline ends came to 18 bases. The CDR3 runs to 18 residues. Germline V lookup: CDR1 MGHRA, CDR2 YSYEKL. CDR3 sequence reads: CASSQGAAGGLMNTEAFF. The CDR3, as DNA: TGCGCCAGCAGCCAAGGTGCGGCGGGGGGCCTAATGAACACTGAAGCTTTCTTT.

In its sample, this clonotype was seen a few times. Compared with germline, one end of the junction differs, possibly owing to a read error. CDR3: CASSLFQIAGGSSEQYF. The DNA for the CDR3 is TGTGCCAGCAGCTTATTCCAGATAGCGGGAGGGTCCTCCGAGCAGTACTTC. The genes are TRBV11-2 and TRBJ2-7; 11 positions agree with TRBD2. The germline V gene encodes CDR1 SGHAT and CDR2 FQNNGV. The CDR3 is 17 amino acids.

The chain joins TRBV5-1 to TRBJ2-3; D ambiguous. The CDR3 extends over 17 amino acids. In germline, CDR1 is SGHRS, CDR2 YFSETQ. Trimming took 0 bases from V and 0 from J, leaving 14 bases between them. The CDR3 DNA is TGCGCCAGCAGCTTGGCCCGGCTTTTAATTAGCACAGATACGCAGTATTTT. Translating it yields CASSLARLLISTDTQYF.

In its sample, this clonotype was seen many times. Here the CDR3 DNA reads TGTGCCAGCAGCACAAGGAGTGAGCAGTTCTTC. Its translation is CASSTRSEQFF. The rearrangement uses TRBV11-2 and TRBJ2-1; D call uncertain. The CDR3 sequence is 11 residues long. Germline CDR1 SGHAT, CDR2 FQNNGV. With 5 bases removed from V and 9 bases from J, the gap between germline ends came to 8 bases.

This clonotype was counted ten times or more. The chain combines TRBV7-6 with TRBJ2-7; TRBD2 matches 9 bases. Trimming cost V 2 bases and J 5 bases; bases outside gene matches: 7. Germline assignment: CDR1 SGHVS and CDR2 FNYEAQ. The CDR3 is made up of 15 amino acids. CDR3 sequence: CASSLSIAGVHEQYF. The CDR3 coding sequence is TGTGCCAGCAGCTTATCCATAGCGGGAGTACACGAGCAGTACTTC.

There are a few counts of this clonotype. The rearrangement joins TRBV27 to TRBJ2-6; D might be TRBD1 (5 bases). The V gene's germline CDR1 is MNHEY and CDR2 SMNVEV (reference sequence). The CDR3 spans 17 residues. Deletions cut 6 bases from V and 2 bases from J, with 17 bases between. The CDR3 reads CASRGEQLLPGANVLTF. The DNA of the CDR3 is TGTGCCAGCAGAGGGGAACAACTCCTTCCTGGGGCCAACGTCCTGACTTTC.

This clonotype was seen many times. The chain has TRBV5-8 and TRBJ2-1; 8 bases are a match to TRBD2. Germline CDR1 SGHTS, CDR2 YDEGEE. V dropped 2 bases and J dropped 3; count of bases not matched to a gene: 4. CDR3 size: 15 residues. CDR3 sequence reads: CASSFGLANYNEQFF. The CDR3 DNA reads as TGTGCCAGCAGCTTCGGACTAGCAAACTACAATGAGCAGTTCTTC.

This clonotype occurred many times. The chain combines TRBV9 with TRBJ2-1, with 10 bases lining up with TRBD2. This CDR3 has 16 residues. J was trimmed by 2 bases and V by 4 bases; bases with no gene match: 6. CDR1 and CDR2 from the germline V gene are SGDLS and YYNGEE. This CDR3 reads CASSSHLAGAYNEQFF. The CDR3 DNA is TGTGCCAGCAGCTCACACCTAGCGGGGGCCTACAATGAGCAGTTCTTC.

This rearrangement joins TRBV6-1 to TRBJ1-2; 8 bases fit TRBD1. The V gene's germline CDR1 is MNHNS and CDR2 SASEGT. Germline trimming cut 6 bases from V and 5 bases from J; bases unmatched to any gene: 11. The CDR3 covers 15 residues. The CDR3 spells CASRDEGQGRYGYTF. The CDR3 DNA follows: TGTGCCAGCAGAGATGAAGGACAGGGTCGGTATGGCTACACCTTC.

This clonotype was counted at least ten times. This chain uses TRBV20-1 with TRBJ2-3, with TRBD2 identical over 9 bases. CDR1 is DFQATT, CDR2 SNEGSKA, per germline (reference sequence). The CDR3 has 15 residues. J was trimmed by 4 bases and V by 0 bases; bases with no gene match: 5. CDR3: CSARDVAGAPDTQYF. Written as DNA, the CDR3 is TGCAGTGCTAGAGACGTAGCGGGAGCCCCAGATACGCAGTATTTT.

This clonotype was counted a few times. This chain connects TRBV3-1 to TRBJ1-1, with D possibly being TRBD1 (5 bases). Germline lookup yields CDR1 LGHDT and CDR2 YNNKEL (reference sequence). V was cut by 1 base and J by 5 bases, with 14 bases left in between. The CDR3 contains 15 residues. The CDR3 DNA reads TGTGCCAGCAGCCAAGTACGCAGGGAGGGTACTGAAGCTTTCTTT. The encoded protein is CASSQVRREGTEAFF.

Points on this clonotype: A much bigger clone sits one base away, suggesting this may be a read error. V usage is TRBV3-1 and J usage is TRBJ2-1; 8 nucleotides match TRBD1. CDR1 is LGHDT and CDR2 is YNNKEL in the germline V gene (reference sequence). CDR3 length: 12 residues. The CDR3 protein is CASETGGRERFF. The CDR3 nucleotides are TGTGCCAGCGAAACAGGGGGGCGTGAGCGGTTCTTC.

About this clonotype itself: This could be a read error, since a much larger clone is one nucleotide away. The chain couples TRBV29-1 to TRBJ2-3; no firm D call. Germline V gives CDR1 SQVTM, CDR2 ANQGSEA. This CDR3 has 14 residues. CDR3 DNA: TGCAGCGTTGTTAGAGAGGTATTCACAGATACGCGGTATTTT. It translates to CSVVREVFTDTRYF.

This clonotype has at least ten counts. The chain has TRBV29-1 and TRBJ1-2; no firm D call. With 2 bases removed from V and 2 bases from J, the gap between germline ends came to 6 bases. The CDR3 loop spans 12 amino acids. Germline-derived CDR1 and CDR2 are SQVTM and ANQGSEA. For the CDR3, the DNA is TGCAGCGTTGAACAAGCCAACTATGGCTACACCTTC. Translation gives CSVEQANYGYTF.

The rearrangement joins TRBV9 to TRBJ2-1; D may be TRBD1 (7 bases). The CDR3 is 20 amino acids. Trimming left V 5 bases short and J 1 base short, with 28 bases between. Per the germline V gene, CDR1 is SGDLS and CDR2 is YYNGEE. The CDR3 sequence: CASRSPPAQGGSKSYNEQFF. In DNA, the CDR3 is TGTGCCAGCAGGTCCCCGCCGGCCCAGGGGGGATCCAAGTCCTACAATGAGCAGTTCTTC.

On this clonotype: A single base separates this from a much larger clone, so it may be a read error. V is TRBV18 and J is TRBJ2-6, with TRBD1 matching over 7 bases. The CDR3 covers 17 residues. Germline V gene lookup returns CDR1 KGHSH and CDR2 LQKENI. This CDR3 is CASSSLGTASGANALTF. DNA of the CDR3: TGTGCCAGCTCATCTTTGGGGACAGCCTCTGGGGCCAACGCCCTGACTTTC.

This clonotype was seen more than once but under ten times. Written as DNA, the CDR3 is TGTGCCAGCAGTCATCTAGCGGGAGACCATTCCGGGGAGCTGTTTTTT. This sequence encodes CASSHLAGDHSGELFF. The chain employs TRBV27 and TRBJ2-2; TRBD2 matches at 10 bases. The CDR3 covers 16 residues. V shed 5 bases, J shed 6 bases, and the junction held 9 bases outside the gene matches. Germline-derived CDR1 and CDR2 are MNHEY and SMNVEV (reference sequence).

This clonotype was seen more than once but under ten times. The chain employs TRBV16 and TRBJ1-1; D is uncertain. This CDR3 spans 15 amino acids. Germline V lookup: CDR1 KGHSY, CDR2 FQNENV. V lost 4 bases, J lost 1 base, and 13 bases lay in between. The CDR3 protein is CASSRSGSGNTEAFF. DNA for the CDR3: TGTGCCAGCAGCCGATCGGGGTCAGGGAACACTGAAGCTTTCTTT.

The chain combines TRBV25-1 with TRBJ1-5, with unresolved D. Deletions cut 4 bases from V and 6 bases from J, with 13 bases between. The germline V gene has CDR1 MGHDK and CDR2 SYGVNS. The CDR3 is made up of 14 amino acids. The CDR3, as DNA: TGTGCCAGCAGTGGAGGACTTAGAGGTCAGCCCCAGCATTTT. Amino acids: CASSGGLRGQPQHF.

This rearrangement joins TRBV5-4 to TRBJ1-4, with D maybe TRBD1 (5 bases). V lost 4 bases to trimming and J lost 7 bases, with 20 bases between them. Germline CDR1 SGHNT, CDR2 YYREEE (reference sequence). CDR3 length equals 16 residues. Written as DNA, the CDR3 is TGTGCCAGCAGCCAGGAGGGGCTCAGGGATGGTGAAAAACTGTTTTTT. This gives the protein CASSQEGLRDGEKLFF. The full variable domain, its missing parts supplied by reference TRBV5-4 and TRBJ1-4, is ETGVTQSPTHLIKTRGQQVTLRCSSQSGHNTVSWYQQALGQGPQFIFQYYREEENGRGNFPPRFSGLQFPNYSSELNVNALELDDSALYLCASSQEGLRDGEKLFFGSGTQLSVL.

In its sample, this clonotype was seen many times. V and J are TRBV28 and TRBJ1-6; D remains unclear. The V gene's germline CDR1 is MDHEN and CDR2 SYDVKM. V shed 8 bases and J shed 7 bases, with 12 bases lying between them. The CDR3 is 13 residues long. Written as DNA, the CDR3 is TGTGCCAGCCGGCGGCGCAGGAATTCACCCCTCCACTTT. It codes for CASRRRRNSPLHF.

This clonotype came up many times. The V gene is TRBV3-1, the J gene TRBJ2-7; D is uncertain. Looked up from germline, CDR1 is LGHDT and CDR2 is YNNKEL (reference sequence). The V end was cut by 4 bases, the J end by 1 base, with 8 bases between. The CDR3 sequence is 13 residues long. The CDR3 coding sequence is TGTGCCAGCAGCCGAGCTTATTCCTACGAGCAGTACTTC. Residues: CASSRAYSYEQYF.

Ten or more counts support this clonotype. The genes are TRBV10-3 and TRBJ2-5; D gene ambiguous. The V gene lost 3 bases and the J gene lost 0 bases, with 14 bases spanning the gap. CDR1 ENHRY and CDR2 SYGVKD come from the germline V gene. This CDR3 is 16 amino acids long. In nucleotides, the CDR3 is TGTGCCATCAGTGACGCATCTCAGGCGTACCAAGAGACCCAGTACTTC. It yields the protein CAISDASQAYQETQYF.

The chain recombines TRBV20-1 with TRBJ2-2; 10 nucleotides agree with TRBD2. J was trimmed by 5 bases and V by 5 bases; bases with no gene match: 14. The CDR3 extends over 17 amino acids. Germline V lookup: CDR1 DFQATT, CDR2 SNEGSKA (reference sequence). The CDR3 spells CSAGGTAGGPGTGELFF. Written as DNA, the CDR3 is TGCAGTGCTGGCGGGACAGCGGGAGGGCCGGGAACCGGGGAGCTGTTTTTT.

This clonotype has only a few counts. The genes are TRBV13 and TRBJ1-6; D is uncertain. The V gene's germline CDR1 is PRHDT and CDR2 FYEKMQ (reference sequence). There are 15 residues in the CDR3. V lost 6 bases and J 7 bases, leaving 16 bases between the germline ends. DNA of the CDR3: TGTGCCAGCAGTCCCATTGGCGAAGGGAATTCACCCCTCCACTTT. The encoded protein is CASSPIGEGNSPLHF.

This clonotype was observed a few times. In DNA, the CDR3 is TGTGCCAGCAGCCAAGGATCGAATTCACCCCTCCACTTT. Protein product: CASSQGSNSPLHF. V gene TRBV3-1 combines with J gene TRBJ1-6; D gene unclear. Germline assignment: CDR1 LGHDT and CDR2 YNNKEL (reference sequence). The CDR3 spans 13 residues. V gave up 1 base and J gave up 7 bases, with 5 bases separating them. Based on the CDR3 plus reference TRBV3-1 and TRBJ1-6, the full variable domain is DTAVSQTPKYLVTQMGNDKSIKCEQNLGHDTMYWYKQDSKKFLKIMFSYNNKELIINETVPNRFSPKSPDKAHLNLHINSLELGDSAVYFCASSQGSNSPLHFGNGTRLTVT.

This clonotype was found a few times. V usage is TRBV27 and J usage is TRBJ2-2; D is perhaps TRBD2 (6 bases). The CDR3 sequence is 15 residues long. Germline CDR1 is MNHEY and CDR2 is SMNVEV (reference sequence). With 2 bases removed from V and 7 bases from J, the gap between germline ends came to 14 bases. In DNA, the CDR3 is TGTGCCAGCAGTTTACGAGGGAGGTATAGCGGGGAGCTGTTTTTT. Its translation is CASSLRGRYSGELFF.

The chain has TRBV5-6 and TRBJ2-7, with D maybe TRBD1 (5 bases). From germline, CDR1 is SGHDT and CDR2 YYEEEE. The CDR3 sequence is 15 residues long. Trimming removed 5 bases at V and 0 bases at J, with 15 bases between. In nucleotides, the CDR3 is TGTGCCAGCAGGATGGCGGTCAGGGCCTCCTACGAGCAGTACTTC. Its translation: CASRMAVRASYEQYF.

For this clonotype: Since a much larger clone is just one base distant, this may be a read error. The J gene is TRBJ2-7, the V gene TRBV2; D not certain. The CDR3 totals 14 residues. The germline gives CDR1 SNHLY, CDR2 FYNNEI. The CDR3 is CASSEVRVTYERYF. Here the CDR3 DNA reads TGTGCCAGCAGTGAAGTTAGGGTAACCTACGAGCGGTACTTC.

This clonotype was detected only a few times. The CDR3 is CASSNSGRWGGELFF. The CDR3 DNA follows: TGTGCCAGCAGCAATAGCGGGAGATGGGGCGGGGAGCTGTTTTTT. This sequence joins TRBV12-3 or TRBV12-4 and TRBJ2-2; TRBD2 matches at 9 bases. J lost 7 bases, V lost 6 bases, and 9 bases had no gene match. The CDR3 is 15 amino acids.